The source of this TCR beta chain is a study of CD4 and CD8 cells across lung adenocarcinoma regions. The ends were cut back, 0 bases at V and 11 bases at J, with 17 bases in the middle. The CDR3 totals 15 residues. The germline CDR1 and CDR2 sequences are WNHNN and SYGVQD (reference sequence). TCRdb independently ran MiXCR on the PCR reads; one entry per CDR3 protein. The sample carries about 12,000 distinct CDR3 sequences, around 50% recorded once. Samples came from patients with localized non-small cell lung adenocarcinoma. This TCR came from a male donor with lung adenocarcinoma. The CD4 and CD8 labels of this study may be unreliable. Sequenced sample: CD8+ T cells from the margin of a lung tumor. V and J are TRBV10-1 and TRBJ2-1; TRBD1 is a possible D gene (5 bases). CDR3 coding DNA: TGCGCCAGCAGTGAGTCGCTAGGGGCGAACAACAAGCAGTTCTTC. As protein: CASSESLGANNKQFF.